The 29 T cell receptor beta chains reported below all come from one sample, sequenced in a study of cytomegalovirus exposure and HLA in healthy donors (dated by TCRdb to the late 2010s). To prepare the library, the immunoSEQ multiplex PCR assay was applied. For the multiplex PCR, a mixture combining 60 forward primers for TCR Vbeta segments and 13 reverse primers for TCR Jbeta segments was used. In TCRdb, the immuneACCESS table is reduced to in-frame sequences with V and J assigned. These tables do not hold every clone; where another copy was compared, an unresolved V gene accounts for under half, and the others remain unexplained. For this sample there are under 150,000 clones; 68% appear just once. The ten top clones hold 3.5% to 5% of the sample. The sample consisted of PBMCs. The receptors stem from a man aged 55 to 70 in good health and CMV-seronegative.

This clone was seen a few times. V gene TRBV7-6 combines with J gene TRBJ2-2; D might be TRBD1 (6 bases). The germline CDR1 and CDR2 sequences are SGHVS and FNYEAQ. CDR3 length: 15 residues. Trimming left V 6 bases short and J 1 base short, with 12 bases between. CDR3 coding DNA: TGTGCCAGCAGAACAACACAGGGGAACACCGGGGAGCTGTTTTTT. This codes for CASRTTQGNTGELFF.

V usage is TRBV19 and J usage is TRBJ2-7; tentatively, D is TRBD2 (6 bases). Germline V gives CDR1 LNHDA, CDR2 SQIVND (reference sequence). Trimming took 5 bases from V and 2 from J, leaving 25 bases between them. The CDR3 is 18 amino acids. The CDR3 nucleotides read TGTGCCAGTAGTTCAAAGACTAGTAGGGCCCAAAACACCTACGAGCAGTACTTC. The encoded protein is CASSSKTSRAQNTYEQYF.

This chain uses TRBV13 with TRBJ1-5, with a weak D call TRBD1 (5 bases). Looked up from germline, CDR1 is PRHDT and CDR2 is FYEKMQ (reference sequence). The CDR3 consists of 15 residues. V lost 0 bases and J lost 0, with 6 bases in between. DNA for the CDR3: TGTGCCAGCAGCTTAGGGGGGCCTAGCAATCAGCCCCAGCATTTT. Translated: CASSLGGPSNQPQHF.

This clone appeared a few times. V usage is TRBV9 and J usage is TRBJ2-3, with 8 positions matching TRBD1. Germline V gene lookup returns CDR1 SGDLS and CDR2 YYNGEE. The CDR3 consists of 15 residues. J lost 3 bases, V lost 4 bases, and 7 bases had no gene match. The CDR3 DNA sequence: TGTGCCAGCAGCCCGGGGACAGGAGGAACAGATACGCAGTATTTT. Its translation is CASSPGTGGTDTQYF. The full variable domain, its missing parts supplied by reference TRBV9 and TRBJ2-3, is DSGVTQTPKHLITATGQRVTLRCSPRSGDLSVYWYQQSLDQGLQFLIQYYNGEERAKGNILERFSAQQFPDLHSELNLSSLELGDSALYFCASSPGTGGTDTQYFGPGTRLTVL.

The chain links TRBV6-1 to TRBJ1-1; D call uncertain. Trimming removed 6 bases from V and 3 bases from J, with 11 bases in between. The CDR3 sequence is 13 residues long. Per germline, CDR1 MNHNS and CDR2 SASEGT. CDR3 sequence reads: CASSRIEDTEAFF. In DNA form, the CDR3 reads TGTGCCAGCAGCCGCATCGAGGACACTGAAGCTTTCTTT.

This clone was detected a few times. The chain uses TRBV6-6 and TRBJ1-1, with 10 bases identical to TRBD1. CDR1 MNHNY and CDR2 SVGAGI come from the germline V gene (reference sequence). Germline trimming cut 4 bases from V and 10 bases from J; bases unmatched to any gene: 3. This CDR3 region has 12 residues. Written as DNA, the CDR3 is TGTGCCAGCAGTTCGGGACAGGGGTCAGCTTTCTTT. As protein: CASSSGQGSAFF.

The CDR3 DNA sequence: TGTGCCAGCAGTGATATCCGGGACAGTCAAGAGACCCAGTACTTC. Encoded protein: CASSDIRDSQETQYF. The rearrangement links TRBV2 to TRBJ2-5; 7 bases match TRBD1. The junction had 6 bases not matched to a gene; V was cut back by 3 bases and J by 2 bases. Germline CDR1 is SNHLY and CDR2 is FYNNEI. The CDR3 sequence is 15 residues long.

This chain joins TRBV5-4 and TRBJ2-2; D remains ambiguous. V dropped 5 bases and J dropped 0 bases, with 5 bases sitting between them. This CDR3 has 13 residues. From germline, CDR1 is SGHNT and CDR2 YYREEE (reference sequence). This CDR3 is CASRETNTGELFF. CDR3 coding DNA: TGTGCCAGCAGGGAGACGAACACCGGGGAGCTGTTTTTT.

This clone is a singleton in its sample. The chain links TRBV28 to TRBJ2-1, with 10 bases identical to TRBD1. V shed 7 bases and J 3 bases; nucleotides not matched to a gene: 3. CDR1 MDHEN and CDR2 SYDVKM come from the germline V gene. There are 14 residues in the CDR3. This chain's CDR3 is CASIWTGGYNEQFF. DNA for the CDR3: TGTGCCAGCATTTGGACAGGGGGCTACAATGAGCAGTTCTTC.

The V and J genes are TRBV29-1 and TRBJ2-5; 15 positions agree with TRBD2. The germline CDR1 and CDR2 sequences are SQVTM and ANQGSEA. The CDR3 runs to 15 residues. Trimming at V came to 6 bases and at J to 0 bases, leaving 2 bases not matched to a gene. CDR3 sequence reads: CSVGTSGRHQETQYF. DNA for the CDR3: TGCAGCGTCGGGACTAGCGGGAGGCACCAAGAGACCCAGTACTTC.

The rearrangement joins TRBV19 to TRBJ1-5; D uncertain. The CDR3 is made up of 13 amino acids. V was shortened by 6 bases and J by 11 bases, with 17 bases between the two germline ends. From germline, CDR1 is LNHDA and CDR2 SQIVND (reference sequence). CDR3 region: CASSLDAVGAQHF. As DNA, the CDR3 is TGTGCCAGTAGCTTAGACGCGGTCGGGGCCCAGCATTTT.

The chain has TRBV29-1 and TRBJ1-2, with 8 nucleotides matching TRBD1. The CDR3 has 12 residues. The V gene's germline CDR1 is SQVTM and CDR2 ANQGSEA. Losses at the gene ends were 3 bases for V and 3 bases for J; bases not matched to a gene: 0. The CDR3 spells CSVEDRDYGYTF. The CDR3 nucleotides read TGCAGCGTTGAGGACAGGGACTATGGCTACACCTTC.

This chain links TRBV10-1 with TRBJ1-2; D is undetermined. V lost 3 bases, J lost 4 bases, and 6 bases lay in between. The CDR3 has 12 amino acids. Germline assignment: CDR1 WNHNN and CDR2 SYGVQD (reference sequence). The CDR3 DNA is TGCGCCAGCAGTGAATCTACCTATGGCTACACCTTC. This codes for CASSESTYGYTF.

The chain combines TRBV6-4 with TRBJ2-1, with TRBD2 identical over 8 bases. Germline V gene sequence: CDR1 MRHNA, CDR2 SNTAGT. V lost 0 bases to trimming and J lost 3 bases; unmatched junction nucleotides: 1. The CDR3 runs 15 residues. In DNA form, the CDR3 reads TGTGCCAGCAGTGACTCAGCGGGGGACTACAATGAGCAGTTCTTC. This translates into CASSDSAGDYNEQFF.

This clone was seen more than once but under ten times. The chain couples TRBV28 to TRBJ2-7, with D possibly being TRBD1 (7 bases). The CDR3 totals 14 residues. Germline values: CDR1 MDHEN, CDR2 SYDVKM. With 6 bases removed from V and 4 bases from J, the gap between germline ends came to 16 bases. This CDR3 is CASRTGTVLYEQYF. The CDR3 DNA follows: TGTGCCAGCAGGACAGGGACTGTACTGTACGAGCAGTACTTC.

The chain carries TRBV23-1 and TRBJ2-2; 7 bases align to TRBD1. TRBV23-1 is classed as an ORF, of uncertain function. The J segment lost 0 bases and the V segment lost 9 bases, leaving 1 base of the junction unmatched. This CDR3 region has 13 residues. The CDR3 reads CARQGANTGELFF. In DNA, the CDR3 is TGCGCCAGGCAGGGGGCGAACACCGGGGAGCTGTTTTTT.

The rearrangement uses TRBV7-3 and TRBJ2-2; 8 nucleotides line up with TRBD1. Germline V gene lookup returns CDR1 SGHTA and CDR2 FQGTGA. The V and J ends lost 5 bases and 1 base, in that order; junction bases with no gene match: 3. This CDR3 region has 15 residues. CDR3 sequence reads: CASSPTGENTGELFF. The CDR3 DNA follows: TGTGCCAGCAGCCCGACAGGGGAGAACACCGGGGAGCTGTTTTTT.

This clone was detected only once. The chain is built from TRBV9 and TRBJ1-3; D is perhaps TRBD1 (6 bases). Trimming pared 0 bases from V and 4 bases from J, leaving 14 bases between. Germline lookup yields CDR1 SGDLS and CDR2 YYNGEE. This CDR3 has 16 amino acids. The CDR3 DNA reads TGTGCCAGCAGCGTAGGAGGGGGGGGCTTCGGAAACACCATATATTTT. Translating it yields CASSVGGGGFGNTIYF.

V is TRBV6-5 and J is TRBJ2-7; no reliable D call. Germline loops: CDR1 MNHEY, CDR2 SVGAGI. The CDR3 runs 14 residues. Trimming removed 4 bases at V and 6 bases at J, with 16 bases between. CDR3 amino acids: CASSSRRNNVEQYF. The CDR3 DNA reads TGTGCCAGCAGTTCGCGGCGGAATAACGTCGAGCAGTACTTC.

The chain uses TRBV5-1 and TRBJ1-1; D not resolved. Trimming removed 0 bases from V and 1 base from J, with 10 bases in between. The CDR3 extends over 15 amino acids. CDR1 and CDR2 (germline): SGHRS, YFSETQ. For the CDR3, the DNA is TGCGCCAGCAGCTTGGGCACGGTTTCGAACACTGAAGCTTTCTTT. It translates to CASSLGTVSNTEAFF.

The chain couples TRBV5-1 to TRBJ2-5; no firm D call. The CDR3 contains 12 residues. The germline gives CDR1 SGHRS, CDR2 YFSETQ. V was trimmed by 1 base and J by 3 bases, leaving 4 bases between them. The CDR3 DNA is TGCGCCAGCAGCTTGCAGGAAGAGACCCAGTACTTC. The encoded protein is CASSLQEETQYF. Combining the CDR3 with reference TRBV5-1 and TRBJ2-5 gives the whole variable domain KAGVTQTPRYLIKTRGQQVTLSCSPISGHRSVSWYQQTPGQGLQFLFEYFSETQRNKGNFPGRFSGRQFSNSRSEMNVSTLELGDSALYLCASSLQEETQYFGPGTRLLVL.

The chain employs TRBV28 and TRBJ1-5, with D perhaps TRBD1 (6 bases). V lost 6 bases to trimming and J lost 7 bases, with 10 bases between them. The germline CDR1 and CDR2 sequences are MDHEN and SYDVKM. The CDR3 has 12 residues. The CDR3 reads CASRTGNQPQHF. In nucleotides, the CDR3 is TGTGCCAGCAGAACAGGGAACCAGCCCCAGCATTTT.

The gene calls are TRBV7-7 and TRBJ1-3, with 7 bases lining up with TRBD1. The CDR3 length is 15 residues. Germline V gives CDR1 SSHAT, CDR2 FNYEAQ (reference sequence). Trimming removed 5 bases from V and 4 bases from J; junction bases left unmatched: 8. The CDR3: CASSPRTGEGNTIYF. CDR3 bases: TGTGCCAGCAGCCCTCGCACAGGGGAGGGAAACACCATATATTTT.

The V and J genes are TRBV5-4 and TRBJ1-5; D gene uncertain. This CDR3 is built from 14 residues. Looked up from germline, CDR1 is SGHNT and CDR2 is YYREEE (reference sequence). V shed 0 bases and J shed 3 bases, with 7 bases lying between them. Here the CDR3 DNA reads TGTGCCAGCAGCTTGGGGCCCCTCAATCAGCCCCAGCATTTT. This encodes CASSLGPLNQPQHF.

The J gene is TRBJ1-5, the V gene TRBV7-3, with 7 bases aligning to TRBD1. Germline V gene sequence: CDR1 SGHTA, CDR2 FQGTGA. The CDR3 length is 15 residues. The ends lost 5 bases at V and 7 bases at J; junction bases unmatched: 11. The CDR3 loop is CASSTPGDRVQPQHF. Here the CDR3 DNA reads TGTGCCAGCAGCACCCCTGGAGACAGGGTACAGCCCCAGCATTTT.

This clone was detected only a few times. The V gene is TRBV4-2, the J gene TRBJ1-5, with 7 nucleotides matching TRBD1. CDR3 length: 18 amino acids. Germline V lookup: CDR1 LGHNA, CDR2 YNFKEQ. V shed 4 bases, J shed 0 bases, and the junction held 12 bases outside the gene matches. CDR3 in amino acids: CASSPTVDRVFSNQPQHF. The CDR3 region has the DNA TGTGCCAGCAGCCCGACCGTAGACAGGGTCTTTAGCAATCAGCCCCAGCATTTT.

The CDR3: CASLNAGSNQPQHF. The CDR3 DNA follows: TGTGCCAGTTTGAATGCGGGTAGCAATCAGCCCCAGCATTTT. The chain carries TRBV19 and TRBJ1-5; D gene ambiguous. Germline V gene data show CDR1 as LNHDA and CDR2 as SQIVND (reference sequence). The CDR3 loop spans 14 amino acids. The V gene lost 8 bases and the J gene lost 0 bases, with 11 bases spanning the gap.

This chain connects TRBV7-8 to TRBJ2-7, with 7 bases lining up with TRBD2. V was pared by 4 bases and J by 4 bases, with 4 bases of the junction left unmatched. The CDR3 consists of 13 residues. Looked up from germline, CDR1 is SGHVS and CDR2 is FQNEAQ. CDR3 residues: CASSSTRGYEQYF. CDR3 nucleotides: TGTGCCAGCAGCTCAACGCGGGGGTACGAGCAGTACTTC.

This clone has only a few counts. V is TRBV28 and J is TRBJ2-7; 7 bases match TRBD2. With V trimmed by 5 bases and J by 6 bases, 13 bases remained unmatched. The CDR3 has 15 residues. Germline V gene lookup returns CDR1 MDHEN and CDR2 SYDVKM. The chain's CDR3 is CASSGLAGDLIEQYF. The CDR3 DNA sequence: TGTGCCAGCAGTGGGCTCGCGGGAGATCTGATCGAGCAGTACTTC.